This T cell receptor (beta chain) came from a study of T cell responses to AZD1222 COVID-19 vaccine (dated by TCRdb to about 2021). Regarding the study in general: TCR sequencing was performed for over 230 trial participants, of whom around 200 were given two doses of AZD1222 and some 26 were given two doses of MenACWY control vaccine. Trial participants were enrolled into age subgroups of 18-55, 56-69 and 70-plus years, which contained about 150, 28 and 57 TCR-sequenced participants, respectively. Overall study outcomes, separate from this receptor: Reportedly, almost half of the unique spike-specific TCRs recognized epitopes lying outside the regions that are mutated in the B.1.351 and B.1.1.7 variants. After two AZD1222 doses, spike-specific TCR breadth and depth were significantly higher than at day 0 and than in MenACWY recipients. Most participants were white British and females outnumbered males, and the authors suggested that clonal diversity may have been underestimated. The vaccine-associated CD4 TCRs covered the entire spike protein, and the dominant responses fell in regions 160-218 and 743-854. No day 14 peak-response samples were available, so repertoires were characterized only after the peak T cell response. In the small 56-69-year group, the increase in depth fell short of significance, most likely because of low power. Conclusions about previously exposed vaccinees are limited because only a handful of AZD1222 recipients were SARS-CoV-2 seropositive at baseline.

The CDR3 starts with the cysteine, ends with the phenylalanine, and has 14 residues. The sequence is cut down to CDR3 DNA, 42 bases in frame from base 1. Reading the germline V gene (reference sequence) gives CDR1 WNHNN and CDR2 SYGVQD. V loses 6 bases of germline sequence and J loses 5 bases, and the interval between the two ends is 13 bases. What this sample's time point label stands for: about 28 days (+/-7) after the second vaccine dose. AZD1222 recipients whose second dose came at about 4 weeks and those whose second dose came at about 12 weeks were combined into one group, since spike-specific TCR depth and breadth did not differ between the two schedules. The vaccinee samples were drawn from two UK trials, COV001 and COV002, one of which was a single-blind randomized controlled phase 2/3 trial testing AZD1222 (ChAdOx1 nCoV-19) in healthy adults. Trial participant PBMC samples were collected at day 0 and day 28 after the second dose for TCRbeta chain sequencing.

The CDR3 regions of human TCRbeta chains were analyzed by immunosequencing. The study's processing was this. TCRs in the repertoires were compared against a reference library of SARS-CoV-2-specific TCRs that had been generated with the MIRA antigen-specificity platform. Breadth meant the fraction of unique TCRs that were SARS-CoV-2-associated, whereas depth meant the fraction of total T cells that were SARS-CoV-2-associated. Using the MIRA data, each spike-specific TCR was assigned both to the spike region to which the TCR was reactive and to a CD4 or CD8 class. Log10-transformed breadth and depth values were compared by one-way ANOVA with Sidak's multiple comparisons tests. Drawn from immuneACCESS, this table holds only the in-frame rearrangements with V and J called that TCRdb kept. Clones are partly lost; checked studies trace under half to an unresolved V gene and leave the rest unexplained. V, J and clone size reflect that table, while D and trimming were determined from the DNA. The sample table records around 89,000 clones; about 88% of these occur just once. In total, the top ten clones hold just over 5.5% of the sample.

On this clone: Its antigen is unknown. The sample holds no much larger clone one base away, and base qualities are not on file.

The chain employs TRBV10-1 and TRBJ2-2; a tentative D match to TRBD1 spans 6 bases. The sequenced sample was peripheral blood, obtained 28 days after the second AZD1222 dose. The sequence derives from an adult who received the AZD1222 COVID-19 vaccine. The sequenced DNA: TGCGCCAGCAGCCACACAGGGATAACCGGGGAGCTGTTTTTT. Translated, it gives CASSHTGITGELFF.